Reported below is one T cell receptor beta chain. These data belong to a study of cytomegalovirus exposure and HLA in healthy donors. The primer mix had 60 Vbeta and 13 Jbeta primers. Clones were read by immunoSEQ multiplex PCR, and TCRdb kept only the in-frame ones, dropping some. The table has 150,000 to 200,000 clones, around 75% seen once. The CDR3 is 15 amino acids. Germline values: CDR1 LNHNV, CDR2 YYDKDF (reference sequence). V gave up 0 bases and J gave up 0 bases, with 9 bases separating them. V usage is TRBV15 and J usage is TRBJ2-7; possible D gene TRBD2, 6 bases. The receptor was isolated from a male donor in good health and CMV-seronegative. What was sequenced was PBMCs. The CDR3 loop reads CATSRDGGVSYEQYF. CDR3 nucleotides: TGTGCCACCAGCAGAGATGGAGGGGTCTCCTACGAGCAGTACTTC.